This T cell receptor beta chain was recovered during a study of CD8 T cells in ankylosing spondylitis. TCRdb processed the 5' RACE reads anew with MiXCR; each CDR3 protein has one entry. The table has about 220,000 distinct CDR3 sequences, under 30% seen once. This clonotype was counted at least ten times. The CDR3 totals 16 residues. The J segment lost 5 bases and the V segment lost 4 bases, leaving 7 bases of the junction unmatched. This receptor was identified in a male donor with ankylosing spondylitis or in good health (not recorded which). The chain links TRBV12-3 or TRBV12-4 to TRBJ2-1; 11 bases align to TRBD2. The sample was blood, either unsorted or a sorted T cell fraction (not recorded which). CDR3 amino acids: CASSSGLAGVHNEQFF. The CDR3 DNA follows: TGTGCCAGCAGTTCCGGACTAGCGGGTGTCCACAATGAGCAGTTCTTC.